Listed below are T cell receptor beta chains from one sample, sequenced in a study of OX40 agonist ivuxolimab in advanced cancers. Here immunoSEQ multiplex PCR was the method, and the copy in TCRdb shows in-frame clones only, minus some. The profile covers some 70,000 clones, with around nine tenths appearing a single time and about 0.9% taken by the ten largest. The sequences come from CD4+ or CD8+ T cells sorted from blood, collected in a trial of the OX40 agonist ivuxolimab. The receptors were sampled from an adult with an advanced solid tumor such as melanoma, head and neck, liver or kidney cancer. CDR3s include the opening cysteine and the closing phenylalanine or tryptophan. The order of the fields is CDR3 protein, CDR3 DNA, D gene, V gene, J gene, clone size. The D gene is left open where the match is weak. A row's size may be missing; if present it is once, few, many or a size class.

CASSANAGGRGEQYF	TGTGCCAGCAGTGCCAATGCGGGAGGGAGGGGCGAGCAGTACTTC	TRBD2	TRBV27	TRBJ2-7	-
CASSVNDEQFF	TGTGCCAGCAGTGTTAACGATGAGCAGTTCTTC	-	TRBV28	TRBJ2-1	-
CASSGQGTYGYTF	TGTGCCAGCTCAGGACAGGGGACCTATGGCTACACCTTC	TRBD1	TRBV7-9	TRBJ1-2	-
CASRGTGPGELFF	TGTGCCAGCAGAGGGACAGGGCCCGGGGAGCTGTTTTTT	TRBD1	TRBV2	TRBJ2-2	-
CASSFWEGRNEQFF	TGTGCCAGCAGCTTTTGGGAGGGCAGGAATGAGCAGTTCTTC	TRBD2	TRBV11-2	TRBJ2-1	-
CASSLPAGGEKLFF	TGTGCCAGCAGCTTACCGGCGGGAGGGGAAAAACTGTTTTTT	-	TRBV7-6	TRBJ1-4	-
CASRAGHGGTDTQYF	TGTGCCAGCAGGGCCGGGCACGGAGGCACAGATACGCAGTATTTT	-	TRBV6-1	TRBJ2-3	-
CASSYSQGAGYGYTF	TGTGCCAGCAGTTACTCGCAGGGGGCTGGATATGGCTACACCTTC	TRBD1	TRBV6-6	TRBJ1-2	-
CATSGVPREKLFF	TGTGCCACCTCCGGGGTCCCGAGGGAAAAACTGTTTTTT	-	TRBV11-2	TRBJ1-4	-
CASSFSSRGRGQPQHF	TGTGCCAGCAGTTTCTCGTCCCGGGGCCGGGGTCAGCCCCAGCATTTT	-	TRBV27	TRBJ1-5	-
CASSLGRNYEQYF	TGCGCCAGCAGCTTGGGTAGAAACTACGAGCAGTACTTC	-	TRBV5-1	TRBJ2-7	-
CASSLLGTGTGELFF	TGTGCCAGCAGTTTATTGGGGACAGGGACCGGGGAGCTGTTTTTT	TRBD1	TRBV28	TRBJ2-2	-
CATSRERQGGDEQYF	TGTGCCACCAGCAGAGAGAGGCAGGGTGGGGACGAGCAGTACTTC	-	TRBV15	TRBJ2-7	-
CASSFFSARDSTF	TGTGCCAGCAGTTTCTTCTCGGCCCGGGACTCCACCTTC	-	TRBV28	TRBJ1-2	-
CASSQWTSGRGSYNEQFF	TGCGCCAGCAGCCAGTGGACTAGCGGGAGGGGTTCCTACAATGAGCAGTTCTTC	TRBD2	TRBV5-1	TRBJ2-1	-
CASSKQGASRNEQYF	TGTGCCAGCAGTAAACAGGGGGCTAGTCGGAACGAGCAGTACTTC	TRBD1	TRBV11-1	TRBJ2-7	-
CASSPGGATDTQYF	TGTGCCAGCAGCCCGGGAGGGGCGACAGATACGCAGTATTTT	TRBD2	TRBV9	TRBJ2-3	-
CASRSGGGYEQYF	TGTGCCAGCAGGAGCGGAGGAGGATACGAGCAGTACTTC	-	TRBV6-1	TRBJ2-7	once
CASQRRLNTEAFF	TGTGCCAGCCAGAGGAGGCTGAACACTGAAGCTTTCTTT	-	TRBV28	TRBJ1-1	-
CASSLTASGYQVGYEQYF	TGCGCCAGCAGCTTGACGGCTAGCGGATACCAAGTTGGCTACGAGCAGTACTTC	TRBD2	TRBV5-1	TRBJ2-7	-
CASISHEREYEQYF	TGTGCCAGCATTTCCCACGAGCGGGAATACGAGCAGTACTTC	TRBD2	TRBV6-6	TRBJ2-7	-
CASSLLSGEYNEQFF	TGTGCCAGCAGCCTGCTTAGCGGGGAGTACAATGAGCAGTTCTTC	TRBD2	TRBV7-9	TRBJ2-1	-
CASYRGRSRRYGYTF	TGCGCCAGCTATCGTGGTAGGAGTCGACGATATGGCTACACCTTC	-	TRBV23-1	TRBJ1-2	-
CASSENGRGNSPLHF	TGTGCCAGCAGTGAAAATGGCCGGGGGAATTCACCCCTCCACTTT	-	TRBV2	TRBJ1-6	-
CASQRTPTNEKLFF	TGTGCCAGTCAAAGGACGCCAACTAATGAAAAACTGTTTTTT	-	TRBV19	TRBJ1-4	-
CASSQDLSTISYEQYF	TGCGCCAGCAGCCAAGATCTAAGTACAATCTCCTACGAGCAGTACTTC	-	TRBV4-1	TRBJ2-7	-
CASSSEYGRGNYNEQFF	TGTGCCAGCAGCTCCGAATATGGGCGGGGGAACTACAATGAGCAGTTCTTC	TRBD2	TRBV7-2	TRBJ2-1	-
CASSLDGTGNEQYF	TGTGCCAGCAGCTTAGACGGGACAGGGAACGAGCAGTACTTC	TRBD1	TRBV7-9	TRBJ2-7	-
CASSYAGTSGYEQYF	TGTGCCAGCAGTTACGCCGGGACTAGCGGCTACGAGCAGTACTTC	TRBD2	TRBV6-5	TRBJ2-7	few
CASSLGDRGREKLFF	TGCGCCAGCAGCTTGGGTGACAGGGGTCGCGAAAAACTGTTTTTT	TRBD1	TRBV5-1	TRBJ1-4	-
CASSFAGTQETQYF	TGCGCCAGCAGCTTCGCCGGGACCCAAGAGACCCAGTACTTC	-	TRBV5-1	TRBJ2-5	-
CASSSLGESETQYF	TGTGCCAGTAGTTCTCTAGGGGAGAGCGAGACCCAGTACTTC	-	TRBV19	TRBJ2-5	-
CASSFSRGPGNTIYF	TGTGCCAGCAGTTTTAGTAGGGGCCCCGGAAACACCATATATTTT	-	TRBV27	TRBJ1-3	-
CASSIGGTEQYF	TGTGCCAGTAGTATAGGGGGGACCGAGCAGTACTTC	-	TRBV19	TRBJ2-7	-
CASSRLSGTLNTEAFF	TGTGCCAGCAGCCGTCTCTCCGGGACACTGAACACTGAAGCTTTCTTT	-	TRBV28	TRBJ1-1	-
CASSSLLGSPYEQYF	TGTGCCAGCAGCTCCTTATTAGGGTCACCATACGAGCAGTACTTC	-	TRBV11-2	TRBJ2-7	-
CASSQARASGRYTGELFF	TGTGCCAGCAGCCAAGCTAGGGCTAGCGGGAGGTACACCGGGGAGCTGTTTTTT	TRBD2	TRBV7-6	TRBJ2-2	-
CASSQDHGGGQETQYF	TGTGCCAGCAGCCAAGATCATGGGGGAGGACAAGAGACCCAGTACTTC	-	TRBV14	TRBJ2-5	-
CASSAASYEQYF	TGTGCCAGCAGCGCCGCTAGCTACGAGCAGTACTTC	-	TRBV5-5	TRBJ2-7	-
CASSLLGTAGELFF	TGCGCCAGCAGCTTGCTCGGGACGGCCGGGGAGCTGTTTTTT	-	TRBV5-1	TRBJ2-2	-
CSVVWTNTEAFF	TGCAGCGTTGTCTGGACCAACACTGAAGCTTTCTTT	-	TRBV29-1	TRBJ1-1	-
CASSSKVPLFGYTF	TGTGCCAGCAGTTCGAAGGTTCCTTTATTCGGCTACACCTTC	-	TRBV6-5	TRBJ1-2	few